Below are 20 T cell receptor beta chains sequenced from a single sample in a study of T cell repertoires and leukemia-associated antigens. MiXCR, applied by TCRdb to the 5' RACE reads, yields one record per CDR3 protein. Of about 15,000 distinct CDR3 sequences in the sample, 30% to 45% were seen once. The antigens for these receptors are not known. Sequenced sample: CD3+ T cells sorted from blood and cultured. The receptors stem from a female donor in good health.

CDR3 sequence reads: CSASGASPSEDTQYF. The CDR3 nucleotides read TGCAGTGCCTCTGGGGCCTCTCCGAGTGAAGATACGCAGTATTTT. The rearrangement links TRBV20-1 to TRBJ2-3; possible D gene TRBD1, 5 bases. This CDR3 is built from 15 residues. The V and J ends lost 6 bases and 5 bases respectively, with 21 bases between them. Germline CDR1 is DFQATT and CDR2 is SNEGSKA (reference sequence).

Concerning this clonotype itself: The junction departs from germline at one end; a sequencing error may be responsible. The gene calls are TRBV5-1 and TRBJ2-1, with D possibly matching TRBD2 (6 bases). Germline CDR1 reads SGHRS; CDR2 reads YFSETQ. The CDR3 loop spans 17 amino acids. The CDR3 DNA reads TGCGCCAGCAGCTCAGCCCGCCCGAGCGGGTCTTACAATGGGCAGTTCTTC. Its protein product is CASSSARPSGSYNGQFF.

Relative to its sample, this clonotype is medium-sized. J is TRBJ2-3 and V is TRBV5-1; D unresolved. V dropped 2 bases and J dropped 0 bases, with 7 bases sitting between them. Germline V CDR1 and CDR2: SGHRS, YFSETQ. This CDR3 comprises 14 residues. As DNA, the CDR3 is TGCGCCAGCAGCTTTGGTATCAGCACAGATACGCAGTATTTT. It encodes CASSFGISTDTQYF.

Comment on this clonotype: An end of the junction differs from the germline gene, which may be a read error. The chain combines TRBV20-1 with TRBJ1-5, with no clear D. The CDR3 spans 13 residues. Germline CDR1 and CDR2: DFQATT and SNEGSKA (reference sequence). The CDR3 reads CNAGTTLDQPQHF. The CDR3 nucleotides read TGCAATGCTGGAACGACATTGGATCAGCCCCAGCATTTT.

By frequency in the sample, this clonotype is medium-sized (0.01 to 0.1%). V is TRBV5-1 and J is TRBJ2-1; D remains ambiguous. The CDR3 totals 13 residues. CDR1 and CDR2 (germline): SGHRS, YFSETQ. Trimming shortened V by 1 base and J by 4 bases, and 6 bases separated the two germline ends. This CDR3 reads CASSLQQYNEQFF. For the CDR3, the DNA is TGCGCCAGCAGCTTGCAGCAATACAATGAGCAGTTCTTC.

This clonotype occurred many times. The DNA for the CDR3 is TGCAGCGTTGTGCCTGGAACGGCTGAGCAGTTCTTC. It encodes CSVVPGTAEQFF. The rearrangement links TRBV29-1 to TRBJ2-1; D not certain. Germline lookup yields CDR1 SQVTM and CDR2 ANQGSEA. The CDR3 spans 12 residues. V was shortened by 4 bases and J by 9 bases, with 13 bases between the two germline ends.

This clonotype was seen a few times. The chain couples TRBV29-1 to TRBJ2-7; possibly TRBD1 for D (6 bases). Germline assignment: CDR1 SQVTM and CDR2 ANQGSEA. This CDR3 is built from 12 residues. V lost 6 bases, J lost 3 bases, and 12 bases lay in between. The CDR3 protein is CSVAGQHYEQYF. CDR3 coding DNA: TGCAGCGTCGCCGGACAGCACTACGAGCAGTACTTC.

V gene TRBV7-9 combines with J gene TRBJ1-6, with 7 bases fitting TRBD1. V lost 1 base, J lost 7 bases, and 4 bases stayed unmatched. The CDR3 is made up of 15 amino acids. Looked up from germline, CDR1 is SEHNR and CDR2 is FQNEAQ (reference sequence). The CDR3 loop reads CASSLGDRANSPLHF. The CDR3 region has the DNA TGTGCCAGCAGCTTAGGTGACAGGGCGAATTCACCCCTCCACTTT.

Sample share makes this clonotype medium-sized. The chain recombines TRBV29-1 with TRBJ2-1, with 11 bases that match TRBD1. The CDR3 contains 13 residues. Germline CDR1 and CDR2: SQVTM and ANQGSEA. The ends lost 6 bases at V and 4 bases at J; junction bases unmatched: 2. The CDR3 DNA reads TGCAGCGTCAGGGACAGGGGGTACAATGAGCAGTTCTTC. Translating it yields CSVRDRGYNEQFF.

Written as DNA, the CDR3 is TGTGCCAGCAGTGAAAAACCGGACTACTTTGAGCAGTTCTTC. It codes for CASSEKPDYFEQFF. The gene calls are TRBV6-1 and TRBJ2-1; a possible D gene is TRBD2 (6 bases). The ends were cut back, 2 bases at V and 9 bases at J, with 14 bases in the middle. This CDR3 has 14 amino acids. Germline V gives CDR1 MNHNS, CDR2 SASEGT.

The rearrangement uses TRBV20-1 and TRBJ2-7; 10 bases match TRBD2. The CDR3 length is 14 residues. Trimming at V came to 1 base and at J to 3 bases, leaving 3 bases not matched to a gene. Germline assignment: CDR1 DFQATT and CDR2 SNEGSKA (reference sequence). The CDR3 DNA reads TGCAGTGCTAGAGCTAGCGGGAGCCACTACGAGCAGTACTTC. Translating it yields CSARASGSHYEQYF.

Details on this clonotype: The junction departs from the called germline gene at one end, perhaps through a read error. This chain uses TRBV4-1 with TRBJ2-2, with D uncertain. CDR3 length: 17 residues. CDR1 and CDR2 from the germline V gene are MGHRA and YSYEKL. CDR3 residues: CARSRGINAKFGGELFF. CDR3 coding DNA: TGCGCCAGAAGCCGTGGGATCAACGCAAAGTTCGGGGGGGAGCTGTTTTTT.

In its sample, this clonotype ranks as medium-sized. One junction end disagrees with the germline gene, perhaps due to a read error. The chain uses TRBV20-1 and TRBJ2-3; 11 bases align to TRBD2. This CDR3 has 16 residues. Per germline, CDR1 DFQATT and CDR2 SNEGSKA (reference sequence). The CDR3 here is CSAREGLAESTDTRYF. The CDR3 nucleotides read TGCAGTGCTAGAGAGGGACTAGCGGAGTCCACAGATACGCGGTATTTT.

This chain joins TRBV7-2 and TRBJ2-3; possibly TRBD1 for D (5 bases). The CDR3 has 17 amino acids. The germline V gene has CDR1 SGHTA and CDR2 FQGNSA. Trimming took 2 bases from V and 0 from J, leaving 15 bases between them. The CDR3, as DNA: TGTGCCAGCAGCTTATTTTTCAGGGCAGGGAGCACAGATACGCAGTATTTT. This sequence encodes CASSLFFRAGSTDTQYF.

About this clonotype itself: Because the CDR3's place on the DNA is in doubt, the DNA is left out and the CDR3 is given as listed by TCRdb. The chain links TRBV7-9 to TRBJ2-1; the table's D gene call, TRBD2, was not cross checked with the DNA. Including both end residues, the CDR3 is 21 amino acids long. Per germline, CDR1 SEHNR and CDR2 FQNEAQ (reference sequence). This CDR3 is CASSFYICSAPVQRDYNEQFF.

This clonotype was counted a few times. This chain uses TRBV20-1 with TRBJ2-5, with 14 bases matching TRBD2. Trimming took 6 bases from V and 9 from J; bases not matched to a gene: 9. The CDR3 runs to 14 residues. The V gene's germline CDR1 is DFQATT and CDR2 SNEGSKA (reference sequence). The CDR3 nucleotides are TGCAGTGCCCTGGGACTAGCGGGAGATAAGGCCCAGTACTTC. This encodes CSALGLAGDKAQYF.

This clonotype was seen at least ten times. The chain is built from TRBV16 and TRBJ2-7; D gene unclear. Germline lookup yields CDR1 KGHSY and CDR2 FQNENV. This CDR3 has 13 amino acids. Trimming cost V 0 bases and J 11 bases, with 14 bases left between them. CDR3 DNA sequence: TGTGCCAGCAGCCAATCGATTGGGCCCGCAAAGTACTTC. Translated, it gives CASSQSIGPAKYF. The variable domain in full, completed from reference TRBV16 and TRBJ2-7, reads GEEVAQTPKHLVRGEGQKAKLYCAPIKGHSYVFWYQQVLKNEFKFLISFQNENVFDETGMPKERFSAKCLPNSPCSLEIQATKLEDSAVYFCASSQSIGPAKYFGPGTRLTVT.

The rearrangement joins TRBV7-3 to TRBJ1-2; the D gene is possibly TRBD1 (5 bases). Between the trimmed V and J ends, which lost 3 bases and 6 bases, there was a span of 14 bases. Germline CDR1 and CDR2: SGHTA and FQGTGA. The CDR3 is made up of 14 amino acids. The CDR3 spells CASSLEGWDHGYTF. In nucleotides, the CDR3 is TGTGCCAGCAGCTTGGAGGGATGGGACCATGGCTACACCTTC. The full variable domain, its missing parts supplied by reference TRBV7-3 and TRBJ1-2, is GAGVSQTPSNKVTEKGKYVELRCDPISGHTALYWYRQSLGQGPEFLIYFQGTGAADDSGLPNDRFFAVRPEGSVSTLKIQRTERGDSAVYLCASSLEGWDHGYTFGSGTRLTVV.

V gene TRBV7-9 combines with J gene TRBJ2-1; no clear D. CDR1 is SEHNR and CDR2 is FQNEAQ in the germline V gene (reference sequence). The CDR3 covers 14 residues. The V and J ends lost 3 bases and 0 bases respectively, with 6 bases between them. The CDR3 loop reads CASSFSGSYNEQFF. The DNA of the CDR3 is TGTGCCAGCAGCTTCTCCGGCTCCTACAATGAGCAGTTCTTC.

This clonotype has a handful of counts. The chain couples TRBV20-1 to TRBJ1-3, with D hard to call. This CDR3 contains 13 residues. Deletions cut 5 bases from V and 2 bases from J, with 10 bases between. The germline gives CDR1 DFQATT, CDR2 SNEGSKA (reference sequence). The CDR3 bases are TGCAGTGCTCGGGGAACCACTGGAAACACCATATATTTT. This encodes CSARGTTGNTIYF.